One sample yielded the 3 T cell receptor beta chains listed below, sequenced in a study of cytomegalovirus exposure and HLA in healthy donors (dated by TCRdb to the late 2010s). The receptor library was made with the immunoSEQ multiplex PCR assay. TCRdb limited this immuneACCESS table to in-frame rearrangements with V and J called. A share of clones is missing; checked studies link under half to unresolved V genes, and the rest is unexplained. The sample records roughly 270,000 clones, roughly 88% of which are singletons. Approximately 0.94% of the sample lies in the top ten. Sequencing was done on a sample of PBMCs. The receptors here all came from a woman aged 18-29 years in good health and CMV-seronegative.

V and J are TRBV28 and TRBJ1-2, with 7 bases aligning to TRBD1. The CDR3 consists of 16 residues. The germline CDR1 and CDR2 sequences are MDHEN and SYDVKM. V was pared by 2 bases and J by 6 bases, with 12 bases of the junction left unmatched. Here the CDR3 reads CASSLMRGGGLNGYTF. The CDR3 DNA sequence: TGTGCCAGCAGTTTAATGAGAGGGGGCGGTTTGAATGGCTACACCTTC.

The V call is TRBV6-1, the J call TRBJ2-7, with 7 bases lining up with TRBD1. The V and J ends lost 2 bases and 2 bases, in that order; junction bases with no gene match: 12. CDR3 length equals 17 residues. Germline CDR1 and CDR2: MNHNS and SASEGT. CDR3 protein: CASSERAPRDRPYEQYF. The CDR3 DNA reads as TGTGCCAGCAGTGAACGGGCCCCCCGGGACAGACCCTACGAGCAGTACTTC.

V is TRBV14 and J is TRBJ2-3; TRBD2 matches at 10 bases. Germline V gene sequence: CDR1 SGHDN, CDR2 FVKESK. After removal of 3 bases from V and 4 bases from J, the junction contained 4 bases not matched to a gene. The CDR3 has 15 amino acids. The CDR3 loop is CASSHPGTSADTQYF. As DNA, the CDR3 is TGTGCCAGCAGCCACCCGGGGACTAGCGCAGATACGCAGTATTTT.